This is a list of T cell receptor beta chains from one sample in a study of blood T cell repertoires in COVID-19. Assay: immunoSEQ multiplex PCR; the TCRdb copy retains only in-frame clones and omits some. The data hold around 250,000 clones, with about 90% observed a single time. The sequenced sample consisted of PBMCs or T cells enriched from blood (not recorded which). The receptor source for this set is a human donor in a cohort exposed to, infected with or recovered from COVID-19 (not recorded which). The donor label of this sample is uncertain. The CDR3 runs from the conserved cysteine through the conserved F or W. The D gene is left open where the match is weak. Where a row states a size, it is once, few, many or the class of an expanded clone; other rows omit it.

v_call	d_call	j_call	clone_size	cdr3_aa	cdr3_nt
TRBV5-6	TRBD2	TRBJ2-1	-	CASSPLRLAGNEQFF	TGTGCCAGCAGCCCACTTCGTCTAGCGGGCAATGAGCAGTTCTTC
TRBV24-1	TRBD2	TRBJ2-3	-	CATSRPSGGRVDTQYF	TGTGCCACCAGTCGCCCTAGCGGGGGGAGGGTAGATACGCAGTATTTT
TRBV5-1	-	TRBJ2-1	-	CASSLEEQGPFNEQFF	TGCGCCAGCAGCTTGGAGGAGCAGGGCCCCTTCAATGAGCAGTTCTTC
TRBV7-9	TRBD1	TRBJ1-1	-	CASSGAGQGNTEAFF	TGTGCCAGCAGCGGGGCGGGACAGGGAAACACTGAAGCTTTCTTT
TRBV5-1	TRBD1	TRBJ2-2	-	CASSLGTGNTGELFF	TGCGCCAGCAGCTTGGGGACAGGGAACACCGGGGAGCTGTTTTTT
TRBV6-2/TRBV6-3	TRBD2	TRBJ2-2	-	CASSSSAGDTGELFF	TGTGCCAGCAGCTCCTCAGCGGGGGACACCGGGGAGCTGTTTTTT
TRBV5-1	TRBD1	TRBJ2-7	-	CASRRHRGRLMDEQYF	TGCGCCAGCAGAAGGCACAGGGGACGCCTTATGGACGAGCAGTACTTC
TRBV7-9	TRBD2	TRBJ2-1	-	CASSLGIAGGSSYNEQFF	TGTGCCAGCAGCTTAGGTATAGCGGGGGGGTCTTCCTACAATGAGCAGTTCTTC
TRBV10-3	TRBD2	TRBJ2-3	-	CAISESGSGGRDTQYF	TGTGCCATCAGTGAGTCCGGTAGCGGGGGGCGGGATACGCAGTATTTT
TRBV7-9	-	TRBJ2-6	-	CASSFRHSGFSGANVLTF	TGTGCCAGCAGCTTTCGCCATTCAGGGTTCTCTGGGGCCAACGTCCTGACTTTC
TRBV19	-	TRBJ2-1	-	CASSIVSRGGEQFF	TGTGCCAGTAGTATAGTTAGTAGGGGGGGTGAGCAGTTCTTC
TRBV19	-	TRBJ2-3	-	CASSINIDTQYF	TGTGCCAGTAGTATAAACATAGATACGCAGTATTTT
TRBV2	TRBD1	TRBJ1-1	-	CASSERTGLNTEAFF	TGTGCCAGCAGTGAGAGGACAGGGCTGAACACTGAAGCTTTCTTT
TRBV6-6	-	TRBJ1-2	-	CASSYPQETYGYTF	TGTGCCAGCAGTTACCCCCAGGAAACCTATGGCTACACCTTC
TRBV7-9	-	TRBJ2-5	once	CASSLEGPETQYF	TGTGCCAGCAGCTTAGAGGGGCCAGAGACCCAGTACTTC
TRBV4-2	-	TRBJ1-5	few	CASSLRQFNQPQHF	TGTGCCAGCAGCCTTAGACAGTTCAATCAGCCCCAGCATTTT
TRBV7-9	TRBD1	TRBJ2-7	-	CASSLIGAPGQESEQYF	TGTGCCAGCAGCTTAATAGGGGCCCCGGGACAGGAATCCGAGCAGTACTTC
TRBV24-1	TRBD2	TRBJ2-3	-	CATSGLAGSTDTQYF	TGTGCCACCAGTGGGCTAGCGGGGTCCACAGATACGCAGTATTTT
TRBV27	TRBD2	TRBJ2-7	few	CASSSGAGRGEQYF	TGTGCCAGCAGTTCAGGGGCCGGGAGGGGCGAGCAGTACTTC
TRBV7-9	-	TRBJ1-2	few	CASSLSSRVNGYTF	TGTGCCAGCAGCTTATCCTCCAGGGTTAATGGCTACACCTTC
TRBV19	-	TRBJ1-1	-	CASSLRGTEAFF	TGTGCCAGTAGCCTCAGGGGCACTGAAGCTTTCTTT
TRBV13	-	TRBJ2-2	-	CASSLLPGELFF	TGTGCCAGCAGCCTCCTTCCCGGGGAGCTGTTTTTT
TRBV9	-	TRBJ1-4	-	CASSPTEGVSEKLFF	TGTGCCAGCAGCCCCACGGAGGGAGTTAGTGAAAAACTGTTTTTT
TRBV11-2	-	TRBJ2-7	-	CASSILYEQYF	TGTGCCAGCAGCATCCTCTACGAGCAGTACTTC
TRBV7-9	-	TRBJ1-4	-	CASSPRTVNEKLFF	TGTGCCAGCAGCCCGAGGACAGTTAATGAAAAACTGTTTTTT
TRBV11-2	-	TRBJ1-1	-	CASSLPPAGGGANTEAFF	TGTGCCAGCAGCTTACCCCCGGCAGGTGGGGGGGCGAACACTGAAGCTTTCTTT
TRBV4-3	TRBD1	TRBJ2-3	-	CASSQDWGQGYSTDTQYF	TGCGCCAGCAGCCAAGATTGGGGACAGGGGTATAGCACAGATACGCAGTATTTT
TRBV11-2	-	TRBJ1-3	once	CASSLIFSGNTIYF	TGTGCCAGCAGCTTAATATTTTCGGGAAACACCATATATTTT
TRBV30	TRBD2	TRBJ2-7	-	CAWSYGLAGAVRYEQYF	TGTGCCTGGAGTTACGGACTAGCGGGGGCGGTGAGGTACGAGCAGTACTTC
TRBV5-6	-	TRBJ1-1	-	CASRRDTLPEAFF	TGTGCCAGCCGCCGGGACACCCTTCCTGAAGCTTTCTTT
TRBV3-1/TRBV3-2	-	TRBJ2-7	-	CASSQGLPKTYEQYF	TGTGCCAGCAGCCAAGGGCTTCCAAAAACCTACGAGCAGTACTTC
TRBV9	-	TRBJ2-7	once	CASSVVGQRGGEQYF	TGTGCCAGCAGCGTAGTAGGACAGCGCGGCGGCGAGCAGTACTTC
TRBV30	-	TRBJ1-5	-	CAWSGGDLYSNQPQHF	TGTGCCTGGAGTGGGGGGGATTTATATAGCAATCAGCCCCAGCATTTT
TRBV3-1/TRBV3-2	TRBD1	TRBJ2-1	-	CASSLGTGRDEQFF	TGTGCCAGCAGCCTCGGGACAGGGCGGGATGAGCAGTTCTTC
TRBV5-1	-	TRBJ1-2	-	CASSLNRALYGYTF	TGCGCCAGCAGCTTAAACAGGGCCCTATATGGCTACACCTTC
TRBV19	TRBD1	TRBJ1-1	once	CASSPNRGTEAFF	TGTGCCAGTAGTCCGAACAGGGGCACTGAAGCTTTCTTT
TRBV2	TRBD1	TRBJ1-1	once	CASSEGQGLNTEAFF	TGTGCCAGCAGTGAGGGACAGGGGTTGAACACTGAAGCTTTCTTT
TRBV4-3	-	TRBJ2-3	-	CASSQGRGITDTQYF	TGCGCCAGCAGCCAAGGCAGGGGAATCACAGATACGCAGTATTTT
TRBV4-1	TRBD1	TRBJ1-2	-	CASSQPRTGVGGYTF	TGCGCCAGCAGCCAACCTAGGACAGGGGTCGGAGGCTACACCTTC
TRBV9	-	TRBJ1-5	-	CASSAQGREDQPQHF	TGTGCCAGCAGCGCACAAGGACGGGAAGATCAGCCCCAGCATTTT
TRBV9	-	TRBJ1-4	-	CASSASRQAPDEKLFF	TGTGCCAGCAGCGCCAGCCGACAGGCACCGGATGAAAAACTGTTTTTT
TRBV11-3	-	TRBJ2-2	-	CASSRGQGGAGGELFF	TGTGCCAGCAGCAGAGGACAGGGAGGGGCTGGCGGGGAGCTGTTTTTT
TRBV7-2	TRBD1	TRBJ1-1	once	CASSLVARGDTEAFF	TGTGCCAGCAGCTTAGTGGCCAGGGGGGACACTGAAGCTTTCTTT
TRBV18	TRBD1	TRBJ1-2	-	CASSPGQGYGYTF	TGTGCCAGCTCCCCAGGACAGGGCTATGGCTACACCTTC
TRBV7-2	TRBD2	TRBJ2-5	-	CASSPAGGRETQYF	TGTGCCAGCAGCCCGGCGGGGGGCAGGGAGACCCAGTACTTC
TRBV28	-	TRBJ2-1	-	CASSLRGGLYNEQFF	TGTGCCAGCAGTTTAAGGGGGGGTTTATACAATGAGCAGTTCTTC
TRBV11-2	TRBD1	TRBJ1-3	-	CASSSDRGQSTIYF	TGTGCCAGCAGCTCGGACAGGGGGCAAAGCACCATATATTTT